What follows describes a single T cell receptor (beta chain). Its target is not known. Germline CDR1 and CDR2: MNHEY and SMNVEV (reference sequence). The V and J ends lost 5 bases and 5 bases, in that order; junction bases with no gene match: 8. CDR3 length: 15 residues. Profiled with immunoSEQ multiplex PCR; TCRdb holds only in-frame clones, not every one. The profile covers 68,000 or so clones, with roughly 80% appearing a single time and more than 1.4% taken by the ten largest. This record comes from a study of OX40 agonist ivuxolimab in advanced cancers. Findings of the study overall: In general, CD8+ T cells held more expanded clones than CD4+ did, on average. Still undetermined is the antigen specificity of the expanded peripheral T cells.

The V gene is TRBV27, the J gene TRBJ1-4, with 7 positions matching TRBD1. The sample in question was CD4+ or CD8+ T cells sorted from blood, obtained in a trial of the OX40 agonist ivuxolimab. This clonotype was obtained from an adult with an advanced solid tumor such as melanoma, head and neck, liver or kidney cancer. Written as DNA, the CDR3 is TGTGCCAGCAGTGCCCCGGGGACAGCAAATGAAAAACTGTTTTTT. Translated: CASSAPGTANEKLFF.